This paragraph covers one T cell receptor beta chain sequence. The data belong to a study of blood T cell repertoires in COVID-19. Original handling: For nucleated cells, counts were estimated from reference gene primer amplification. Repertoires were generated with immunoSEQ multiplex PCR, while TCRdb's copy carries only in-frame clones and drops some. V and J calls plus clone size are reproduced from that table; the DNA served to infer D and trimming. The sample shows a few hundred thousand clones, more than 70% of them seen only once. V dropped 8 bases and J dropped 1; count of bases not matched to a gene: 4. From germline, CDR1 is ENHRY and CDR2 SYGVKD. The CDR3 has 13 residues. All exposed participants met a person with COVID-19 within 2 weeks before entering the study.

This receptor was identified in a woman younger than 35 who had been exposed to COVID-19. The specimen was PBMCs or T cells enriched from blood (not recorded which). The gene calls are TRBV10-3 and TRBJ1-1; TRBD1 aligns across 7 bases. This CDR3 is CAIQDRPNTEAFF. The CDR3 nucleotides are TGTGCCATCCAGGACAGGCCGAACACTGAAGCTTTCTTT.